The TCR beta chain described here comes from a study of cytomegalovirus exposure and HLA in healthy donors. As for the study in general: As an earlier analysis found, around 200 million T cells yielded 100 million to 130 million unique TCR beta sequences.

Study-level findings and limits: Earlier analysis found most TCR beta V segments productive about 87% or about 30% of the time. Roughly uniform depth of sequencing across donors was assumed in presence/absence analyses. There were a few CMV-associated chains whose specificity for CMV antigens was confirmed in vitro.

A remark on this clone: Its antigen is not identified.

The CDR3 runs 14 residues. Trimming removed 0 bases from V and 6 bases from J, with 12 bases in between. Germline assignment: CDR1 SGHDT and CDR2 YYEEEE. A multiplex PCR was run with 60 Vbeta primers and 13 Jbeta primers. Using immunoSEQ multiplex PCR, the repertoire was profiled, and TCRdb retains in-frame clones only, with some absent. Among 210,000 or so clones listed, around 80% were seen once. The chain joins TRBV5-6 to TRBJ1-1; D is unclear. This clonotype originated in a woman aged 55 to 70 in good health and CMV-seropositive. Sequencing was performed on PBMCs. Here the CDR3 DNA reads TGTGCCAGCAGCTTGGGCCAGTCGAGGGCTGAAGCTTTCTTT. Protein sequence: CASSLGQSRAEAFF.